This TCR beta chain came from a study of beta chain features in type 1 diabetes (dated by TCRdb to about 2018). Some background on the complete study: Mean age, gender distribution, total cell number and subset yield were not different between patients and healthy donors. In the study, TCRB repertoires of sorted circulating CD4+ T cell subsets from recently diagnosed type 1 diabetes patients were compared with those of matched healthy donors. Whereas all 30 or so donors provided naive and central memory subsets, regulatory and stem cell-like memory subsets were isolated from just 8 patients and about 8 healthy donors. A total of about 99,000,000 sorted cells were examined across all samples, and RNA yield correlated strongly with the number of cells per subset. On the study overall, not on this receptor specifically: Type 1 diabetes patients showed a moderate but significant shortening of TCRB CDR3 length in all four CD4+ subsets. Naive, central memory and regulatory TCRB repertoires appeared more similar among patients than among healthy donors. Because cDNA rather than genomic DNA was sequenced, highly expressing activated cells could have been over-represented, although no difference in activation and CD3 levels was found between groups. Because small numbers of individuals were included in the HLA sub-analyses, any influence of HLA type on TCRB rearrangement was left unresolved. Shorter templates might be favored by PCR, yet because patient and control samples were amplified and corrected together, any such skew would affect both groups equally. Fewer insertions and more nucleotide deletions at VDJ recombination sites were observed in patients with type 1 diabetes, implying thymic rearrangement abnormalities.

Regarding this clone: Its antigen is unknown. Base-call qualities are not available, and no considerably larger clone is one nucleotide away.

The High Capacity cDNA Reverse Transcription Kit was used to reverse transcribe all of the isolated RNA, meaning that expressed TCRB transcripts were what got sequenced. Deep immunoSEQ sequencing was applied to naive, central memory and regulatory T cell samples, giving an average of about 3.7 million total reads per sample. Sorted cells were lysed in RLT buffer, and RNA was extracted using DNase-treated RNeasy Micro or Mini kits according to cell number. Each cell subset was processed on its own to prevent cross-contamination, while patient and healthy donor samples were processed together. TCRB sequences were amplified from cDNA with the immunoSEQ multiplex PCR, producing 87-bp fragments spanning the CDR3 region. The amplicons were sequenced using the Illumina HiSeq platform. The authors processed their data as follows. PCR bias was corrected computationally using synthetic template baselines, and reads within Hamming distance 2 were collapsed, with unmergeable singletons discarded. Reads were aligned against IMGT so that V, D and J genes, CDR3 length and insertions or deletions at six rearrangement sites could be assigned. Within each subset, clonotype counts were normalized to sorted cell number, after which true diversity and Gini coefficients were computed with the tcR R package. The overlap coefficient, calculated on TCRB nucleotide sequences, was used to measure repertoire sharing. This is the immuneACCESS table as TCRdb keeps it, with only in-frame sequences that have V and J called. A part of the clones is gone; compared with another copy, unresolved V genes explain less than half, and the rest is unexplained. D and trimming were read from the DNA, whereas the V and J calls and clone size are those reported in that table. The table for this sample lists 300,000 to 400,000 clones; around 7.6% of them were counted only once. Of the sample, less than 0.45% is held by the ten largest clones.

From each donor, a single peripheral blood sample of about 116 mL on average was drawn into heparinised tubes. A BD FACSAria II and a panel including CD45RO, CCR7, CD25, CD127, CD95 and CD27 were used to sort naive, central memory, regulatory and stem cell-like memory CD4+ T cells. A purity above 98% was achieved for all sorted populations. Right away, PBMCs were isolated by Lymphoprep density gradient centrifugation and were stained directly, with no culture step. So that batch effects would be minimized, each experiment stained and sorted samples in pairs, pairing one healthy donor with one patient. The CDR3 numbers 17 residues from cysteine through phenylalanine. Only the CDR3 region is kept as DNA, spanning 51 bases read in frame from base 1. V is shortened by 1 base, J by 0 bases, and the region joining them spans 10 bases. CDR1 SGHVS and CDR2 FNYEAQ were looked up in the germline V gene.

Sequenced input: central memory CD4+ T cells from blood. This sequence originates from a woman between 18 and 29 years old in good health. The chain joins TRBV7-6 to TRBJ2-6; the D gene identity is not certain. The CDR3 region: CASSLEVVNSGANVLTF. The DNA sequence is TGTGCCAGCAGCTTAGAGGTGGTGAACTCTGGGGCCAACGTCCTGACTTTC.